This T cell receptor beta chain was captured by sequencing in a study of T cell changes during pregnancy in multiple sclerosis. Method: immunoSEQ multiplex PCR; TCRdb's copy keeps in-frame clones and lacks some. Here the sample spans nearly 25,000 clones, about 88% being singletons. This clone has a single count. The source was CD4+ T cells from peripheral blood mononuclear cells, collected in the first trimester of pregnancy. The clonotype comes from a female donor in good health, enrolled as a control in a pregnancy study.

CDR3 amino acids: CASSLRTGPVRAFF. As DNA, the CDR3 is TGTGCCAGCAGCCTCCGGACAGGGCCGGTGAGAGCTTTCTTT. The V call is TRBV7-9, the J call TRBJ1-1; 8 nucleotides line up with TRBD1. Losses at the gene ends were 5 bases for V and 10 bases for J; bases not matched to a gene: 12. CDR1 and CDR2 (germline): SEHNR, FQNEAQ (reference sequence). The length of the CDR3 is 14 residues.